The 20 T cell receptor beta chains presented below share a single source sample, sequenced in a study of T cell clonotyping in hematopoietic cell transplantation. Documented time point: recipient sample about 28 days before transplant, after cytoreduction. Method: immunoSEQ multiplex PCR; TCRdb's copy keeps in-frame clones and lacks some. The table lists 46,000 or so clones, 80% to 90% of them singletons, with roughly 6% in the top ten. The sample here was peripheral blood mononuclear cells, taken before stem cell transplant. The receptors originated from a man in his fifties or sixties with biphenotypic leukemia. Some clones in this sample may be carry-over from other donors' samples.

The chain recombines TRBV19 with TRBJ2-7; D not certain. Germline V gives CDR1 LNHDA, CDR2 SQIVND (reference sequence). CDR3 length equals 15 residues. Trimming took 2 bases from V and 3 from J, leaving 14 bases between them. The CDR3 reads CASSILGGPGYEQYF. CDR3 bases: TGTGCCAGTAGTATATTGGGTGGACCAGGCTACGAGCAGTACTTC.

This clone was recorded a few times. The chain employs TRBV2 and TRBJ2-7, with D possibly being TRBD1 (5 bases). Germline CDR1 is SNHLY and CDR2 is FYNNEI. V dropped 6 bases and J dropped 6 bases, with 21 bases sitting between them. There are 15 residues in the CDR3. The CDR3: CASRPNKGRAGEQYF. The CDR3 DNA reads TGTGCCAGCAGACCAAATAAGGGCAGGGCTGGCGAGCAGTACTTC.

The chain's CDR3 is CASSPDLANTEAFF. CDR3 nucleotides: TGTGCCAGCTCACCAGATCTGGCTAACACTGAAGCTTTCTTT. J is TRBJ1-1 and V is TRBV18; D gene ambiguous. V was pared by 2 bases and J by 2 bases, with 9 bases between. CDR3 length equals 14 residues. Germline values: CDR1 KGHSH, CDR2 LQKENI.

The chain has TRBV28 and TRBJ2-1, with unresolved D. CDR1 and CDR2 (germline): MDHEN, SYDVKM. There are 15 residues in the CDR3. V gave up 3 bases and J gave up 5 bases, with 14 bases separating them. For the CDR3, the DNA is TGTGCCAGCAGTTTGATCCCAGCATGGAACAATGAGCAGTTCTTC. This gives the protein CASSLIPAWNNEQFF.

This clone was recorded a few times. The chain is built from TRBV5-1 and TRBJ2-7; maybe TRBD2 (6 bases). The CDR3 runs to 14 residues. Germline-derived CDR1 and CDR2 are SGHRS and YFSETQ. V dropped 3 bases and J dropped 3 bases, with 13 bases sitting between them. CDR3 region: CASSYEREFYEQYF. CDR3 bases: TGCGCCAGCAGCTATGAACGGGAGTTCTACGAGCAGTACTTC.

The genes are TRBV4-1 and TRBJ1-2; D is ambiguous. Germline CDR1 MGHRA, CDR2 YSYEKL. The CDR3 loop spans 18 amino acids. Trimming removed 1 base at V and 0 bases at J, with 18 bases between. The CDR3 region has the DNA TGCGCCAGCAGCCAAGTAGCTACCAACTATATAACTAACTATGGCTACACCTTC. It specifies CASSQVATNYITNYGYTF.

The chain uses TRBV2 and TRBJ1-1; 8 bases align to TRBD1. The germline V gene encodes CDR1 SNHLY and CDR2 FYNNEI. CDR3 size: 14 residues. Trimming at V came to 5 bases and at J to 1 base, leaving 3 bases not matched to a gene. The CDR3 loop is CASSSGQANTEAFF. The CDR3, as DNA: TGTGCCAGCAGTTCGGGACAGGCGAACACTGAAGCTTTCTTT. Filled out from reference TRBV2 and TRBJ1-1, the complete variable domain reads EPEVTQTPSHQVTQMGQEVILRCVPISNHLYFYWYRQILGQKVEFLVSFYNNEISEKSEIFDDQFSVERPDGSNFTLKIRSTKLEDSAMYFCASSSGQANTEAFFGQGTRLTVV.

The V gene is TRBV5-6, the J gene TRBJ2-5; 7 bases agree with TRBD2. Germline values: CDR1 SGHDT, CDR2 YYEEEE. V lost 1 base and J lost 0; bases outside the gene matches: 0. The CDR3 is 14 amino acids. In nucleotides, the CDR3 is TGTGCCAGCAGCTTGACTAGCGACCAAGAGACCCAGTACTTC. This sequence encodes CASSLTSDQETQYF.

The chain uses TRBV27 and TRBJ2-7; 8 positions match TRBD2. With V trimmed by 5 bases and J by 3 bases, 6 bases remained unmatched. CDR1 is MNHEY, CDR2 SMNVEV, per germline (reference sequence). The CDR3 length is 14 residues. The CDR3 here is CASSVLADDYEQYF. Written as DNA, the CDR3 is TGTGCCAGCAGTGTACTAGCGGACGACTACGAGCAGTACTTC.

The rearrangement links TRBV6-5 to TRBJ2-5; perhaps TRBD2 as D (6 bases). Trimming took 0 bases from V and 5 from J, leaving 10 bases between them. The CDR3 totals 14 residues. Germline CDR1 reads MNHEY; CDR2 reads SVGAGI. The CDR3 DNA sequence: TGTGCCAGCAGTTACTCTTCGGGACTGGAGACCCAGTACTTC. It encodes CASSYSSGLETQYF.

The J gene is TRBJ1-3, the V gene TRBV7-2; D call uncertain. This CDR3 region has 15 residues. Deletions cut 6 bases from V and 0 bases from J, with 12 bases between. CDR1 is SGHTA and CDR2 is FQGNSA in the germline V gene. The chain's CDR3 is CASSPDGVSGNTIYF. The CDR3 nucleotides read TGTGCCAGCAGTCCAGACGGAGTCTCTGGAAACACCATATATTTT.

The chain recombines TRBV19 with TRBJ2-1; 14 bases agree with TRBD2. The length of the CDR3 is 15 residues. From germline, CDR1 is LNHDA and CDR2 SQIVND (reference sequence). Germline trimming cut 9 bases from V and 0 bases from J; bases unmatched to any gene: 1. CDR3 DNA sequence: TGTGCCAGCGGGACTAGCGGGAGCTCCTACAATGAGCAGTTCTTC. Protein product: CASGTSGSSYNEQFF. Looking up the rest from reference TRBV19 and TRBJ2-1 gives the full variable domain: DGGITQSPKYLFRKEGQNVTLSCEQNLNHDAMYWYRQDPGQGLRLIYYSQIVNDFQKGDIAEGYSVSREKKESFPLTVTSAQKNPTAFYLCASGTSGSSYNEQFFGPGTRLTVL.

V and J are TRBV25-1 and TRBJ2-7, with TRBD1 matching over 8 bases. From germline, CDR1 is MGHDK and CDR2 SYGVNS. The length of the CDR3 is 16 residues. V was clipped by 3 bases and J by 6 bases; unmatched bases: 13. CDR3 in DNA: TGTGCCAGCAGTGATCTCGGGCAGGGGGCGGGGAGCGAGCAGTACTTC. It translates to CASSDLGQGAGSEQYF.

The chain employs TRBV29-1 and TRBJ2-7, with 10 bases fitting TRBD1. The germline V gene encodes CDR1 SQVTM and CDR2 ANQGSEA. J was trimmed by 7 bases and V by 5 bases; bases with no gene match: 11. This CDR3 region has 14 residues. Here the CDR3 DNA reads TGCAGCGTTCTCATCGGGACAGGGGCGGGGGAGCAGTACTTC. This translates into CSVLIGTGAGEQYF.

This clone was counted a few times. The chain couples TRBV19 to TRBJ1-5, with 9 bases lining up with TRBD1. The CDR3 runs 15 residues. The V segment lost 3 bases and the J segment 5 bases; nucleotides outside the gene matches: 5. Germline CDR1 reads LNHDA; CDR2 reads SQIVND (reference sequence). The CDR3 sequence is CASSIWTGEDQPQHF. Here the CDR3 DNA reads TGTGCCAGTAGTATTTGGACAGGGGAGGATCAGCCCCAGCATTTT.

This clone is medium-sized by share. The chain recombines TRBV30 with TRBJ1-1; D uncertain. V lost 5 bases, J lost 4 bases, and 5 bases lay in between. The CDR3 has 10 residues. Looked up from germline, CDR1 is GTSNPN and CDR2 is SVGIG (reference sequence). The CDR3 region has the DNA TGTGCCTGGGGGTTCACTGAAGCTTTCTTT. Residues: CAWGFTEAFF.

The rearrangement joins TRBV6-1 to TRBJ2-7; no firm D call. Germline V CDR1 and CDR2: MNHNS, SASEGT. The CDR3 runs 13 residues. The germline V and J ends were trimmed by 5 bases and 0 bases, with 8 bases remaining between them. The DNA for the CDR3 is TGTGCCAGCAGTTTTAGCCTCTCCTACGAGCAGTACTTC. Translating it yields CASSFSLSYEQYF.

The gene calls are TRBV11-3 and TRBJ2-7, with D perhaps TRBD1 (5 bases). The ends were cut back, 1 base at V and 5 bases at J, with 15 bases in the middle. The CDR3 is made up of 15 amino acids. Germline V lookup: CDR1 SGHNT, CDR2 YENEEA. DNA of the CDR3: TGTGCCAGCAGCTTAGGACAGAGCCCCGAGGACGAGCAGTACTTC. Its protein is CASSLGQSPEDEQYF.

The rearrangement uses TRBV7-2 and TRBJ1-2; D perhaps matches TRBD1 (6 bases). The germline CDR1 and CDR2 sequences are SGHTA and FQGNSA. This CDR3 contains 14 residues. The V gene lost 5 bases and the J gene lost 3 bases, with 13 bases spanning the gap. CDR3 DNA: TGTGCCAGCAGCGTACGGGACACAGACTATGGCTACACCTTC. This gives the protein CASSVRDTDYGYTF. Using reference TRBV7-2 and TRBJ1-2 for the parts outside the CDR3, the full variable domain is GAGVSQSPSNKVTEKGKDVELRCDPISGHTALYWYRQSLGQGLEFLIYFQGNSAPDKSGLPSDRFSAERTGGSVSTLTIQRTQQEDSAVYLCASSVRDTDYGYTFGSGTRLTVV.

The CDR3 DNA is TGTGCCAGCAGCCCCAGCTCAGGGCTAGCCCTAGACACAGATACGCAGTATTTT. It is translated as CASSPSSGLALDTDTQYF. The V call is TRBV7-8, the J call TRBJ2-3, with D perhaps TRBD1 or TRBD2 (5 bases each). This CDR3 is built from 18 residues. Germline V CDR1 and CDR2: SGHVS, FQNEAQ. V was pared by 5 bases and J by 2 bases, with 23 bases between. The full variable domain, completed using reference TRBV7-8 and TRBJ2-3, is GAGVSQSPRYKVAKRGQDVALRCDPISGHVSLFWYQQALGQGPEFLTYFQNEAQLDKSGLPSDRFFAERPEGSVSTLKIQRTQQEDSAVYLCASSPSSGLALDTDTQYFGPGTRLTVL.